This T cell receptor beta chain was sequenced during a study of blood T cells in healthy people across ages. A sample-barcoded 5' primer and a J-beta primer mix were used in a second PCR of roughly 7 to 11 cycles. From the 5' RACE reads, TCRdb called clonotypes with MiXCR, one entry per CDR3 protein. The profile shows about 1.1 million distinct CDR3 sequences, 35% to 40% of them singletons. Study-level results: Getting older went along with TCR beta diversity per million T cells dropping roughly linearly.

Details on this clonotype: Antigen specificity is unknown.

Donor samples were obtained from healthy Caucasian individuals from Russia, aged about 6 to 100. Germline assignment: CDR1 MNHNS and CDR2 SASEGT. CDR3 length: 11 amino acids. V shed 10 bases and J shed 11 bases, with 17 bases lying between them. Sample: blood. The origin of this receptor is a man aged 18-30 years in good health. The genes are TRBV6-1 and TRBJ2-5, with D maybe TRBD2 (6 bases). The CDR3, as DNA: TGTGCCACCTCAACCGGGACTCTACAGTACTTC. Translation: CATSTGTLQYF.